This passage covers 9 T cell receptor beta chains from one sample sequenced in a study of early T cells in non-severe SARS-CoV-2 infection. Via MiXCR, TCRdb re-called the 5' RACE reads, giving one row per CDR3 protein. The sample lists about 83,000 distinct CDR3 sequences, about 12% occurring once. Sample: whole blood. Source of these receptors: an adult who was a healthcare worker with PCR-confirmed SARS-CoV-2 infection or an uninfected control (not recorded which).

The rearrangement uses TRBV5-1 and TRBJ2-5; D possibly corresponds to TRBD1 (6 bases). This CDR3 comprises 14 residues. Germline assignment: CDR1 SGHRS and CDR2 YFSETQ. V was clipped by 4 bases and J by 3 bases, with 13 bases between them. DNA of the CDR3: TGCGCCAGCAGCGGTGGGGGCCTAAAAGAGACCCAGTACTTC. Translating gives CASSGGGLKETQYF.

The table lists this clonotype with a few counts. The CDR3 protein is CASSPTGTSTDTQYF. For the CDR3, the DNA is TGTGCCAGCAGCCCGACCGGGACTAGCACAGATACGCAGTATTTT. This chain joins TRBV7-2 and TRBJ2-3; D may be TRBD2 (6 bases). Trimming shortened V by 5 bases and J by 0 bases, and 12 bases separated the two germline ends. Germline loops: CDR1 SGHTA, CDR2 FQGNSA. The CDR3 is 15 amino acids.

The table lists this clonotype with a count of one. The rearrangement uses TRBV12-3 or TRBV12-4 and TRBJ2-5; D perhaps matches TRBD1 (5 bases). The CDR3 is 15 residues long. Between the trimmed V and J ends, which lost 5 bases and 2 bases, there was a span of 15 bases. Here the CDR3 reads CASSLPSGLQETQYF. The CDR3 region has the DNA TGTGCCAGCAGTCTCCCCTCAGGGTTACAAGAGACCCAGTACTTC.

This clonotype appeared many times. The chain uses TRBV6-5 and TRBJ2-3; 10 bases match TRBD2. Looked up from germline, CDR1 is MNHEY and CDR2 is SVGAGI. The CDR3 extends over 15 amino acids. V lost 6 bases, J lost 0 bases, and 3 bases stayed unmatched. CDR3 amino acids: CASSRGLASTDTQYF. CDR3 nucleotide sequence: TGTGCCAGCAGCCGGGGACTAGCGAGCACAGATACGCAGTATTTT.

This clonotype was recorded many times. CDR3 in amino acids: CASSYDRAEQYF. Here the CDR3 DNA reads TGTGCCAGCAGTTACGACCGTGCGGAGCAGTACTTC. V is TRBV6-5 and J is TRBJ2-7; D remains unclear. Germline lookup yields CDR1 MNHEY and CDR2 SVGAGI. This CDR3 is built from 12 residues. V lost 2 bases and J lost 7, with 9 bases in between.

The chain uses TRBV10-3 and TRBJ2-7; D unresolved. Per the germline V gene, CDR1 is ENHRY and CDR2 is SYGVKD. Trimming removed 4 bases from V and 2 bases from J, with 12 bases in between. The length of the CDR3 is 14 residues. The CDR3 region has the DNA TGTGCCATCAGTGTCGGGTCAGGCACCTACGAGCAGTACTTC. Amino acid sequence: CAISVGSGTYEQYF.

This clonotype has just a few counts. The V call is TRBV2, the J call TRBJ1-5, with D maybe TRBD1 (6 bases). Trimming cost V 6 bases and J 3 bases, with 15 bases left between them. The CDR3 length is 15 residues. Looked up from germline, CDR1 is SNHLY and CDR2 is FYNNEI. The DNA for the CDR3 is TGTGCCAGCAGCCAACAGGGAATAGACAATCAGCCCCAGCATTTT. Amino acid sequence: CASSQQGIDNQPQHF.

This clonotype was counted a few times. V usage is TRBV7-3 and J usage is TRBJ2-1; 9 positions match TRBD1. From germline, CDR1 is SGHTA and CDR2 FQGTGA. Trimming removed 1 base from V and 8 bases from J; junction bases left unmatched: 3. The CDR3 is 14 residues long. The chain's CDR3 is CASSLNRGRHEQFF. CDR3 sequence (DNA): TGTGCCAGCAGCTTAAACAGGGGGCGGCATGAGCAGTTCTTC. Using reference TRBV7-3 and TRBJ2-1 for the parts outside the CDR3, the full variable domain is GAGVSQTPSNKVTEKGKYVELRCDPISGHTALYWYRQSLGQGPEFLIYFQGTGAADDSGLPNDRFFAVRPEGSVSTLKIQRTERGDSAVYLCASSLNRGRHEQFFGPGTRLTVL.

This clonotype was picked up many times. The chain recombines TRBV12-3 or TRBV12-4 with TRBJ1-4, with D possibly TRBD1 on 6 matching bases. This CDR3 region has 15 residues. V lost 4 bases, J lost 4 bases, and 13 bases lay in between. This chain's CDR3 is CASSSGQSVNEKLFF. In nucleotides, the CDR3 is TGTGCCAGCAGTTCAGGACAGTCGGTTAATGAAAAACTGTTTTTT.